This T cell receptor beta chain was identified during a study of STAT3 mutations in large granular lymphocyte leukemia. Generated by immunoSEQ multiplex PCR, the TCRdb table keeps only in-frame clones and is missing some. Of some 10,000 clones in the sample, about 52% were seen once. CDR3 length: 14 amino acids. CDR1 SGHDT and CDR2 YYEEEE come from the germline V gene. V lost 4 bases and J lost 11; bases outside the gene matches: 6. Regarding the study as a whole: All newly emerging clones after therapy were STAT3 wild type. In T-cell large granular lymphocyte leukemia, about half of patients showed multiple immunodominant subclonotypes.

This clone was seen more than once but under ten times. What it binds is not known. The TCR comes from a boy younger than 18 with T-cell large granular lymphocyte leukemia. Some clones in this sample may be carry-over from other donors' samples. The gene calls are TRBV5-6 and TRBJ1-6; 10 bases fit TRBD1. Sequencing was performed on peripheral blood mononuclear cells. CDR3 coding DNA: TGTGCCAGCAGCCCGGGACAGGGGAGGACACCCCTCCACTTT. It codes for CASSPGQGRTPLHF.